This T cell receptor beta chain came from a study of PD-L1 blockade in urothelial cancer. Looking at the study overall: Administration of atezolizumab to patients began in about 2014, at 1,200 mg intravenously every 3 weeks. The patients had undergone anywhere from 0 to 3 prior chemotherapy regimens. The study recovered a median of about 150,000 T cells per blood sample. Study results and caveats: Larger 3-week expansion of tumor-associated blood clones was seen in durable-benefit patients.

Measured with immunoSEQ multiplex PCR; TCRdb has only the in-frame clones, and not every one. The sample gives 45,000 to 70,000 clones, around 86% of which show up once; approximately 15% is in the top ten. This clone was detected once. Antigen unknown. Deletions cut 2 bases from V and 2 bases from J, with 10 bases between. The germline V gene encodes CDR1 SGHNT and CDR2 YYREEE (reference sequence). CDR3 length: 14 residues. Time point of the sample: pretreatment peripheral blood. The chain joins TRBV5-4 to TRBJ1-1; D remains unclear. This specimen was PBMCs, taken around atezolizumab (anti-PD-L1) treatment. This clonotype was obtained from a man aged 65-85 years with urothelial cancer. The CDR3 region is CASSLGSSNTEAFF. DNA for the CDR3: TGTGCCAGCAGCTTAGGGAGTTCCAACACTGAAGCTTTCTTT.